A single sample is the source of the 29 T cell receptor beta chains below, sequenced in a study of blood T cell repertoires in COVID-19. This table comes from immunoSEQ multiplex PCR, and its TCRdb copy is limited to in-frame clones, with some not included. The sample records about 240,000 clones, about 70% being singletons. The sample taken for sequencing was peripheral blood. All receptors come from a woman of 80 years or more with acute or convalescent COVID-19.

The chain has TRBV6-5 and TRBJ1-1; no clear D. This CDR3 comprises 13 residues. Germline values: CDR1 MNHEY, CDR2 SVGAGI. The V end lost 6 bases, the J end lost 7 bases, and 15 bases lay between the germline ends. The CDR3 loop reads CASSPTPTIEAFF. In DNA form, the CDR3 reads TGTGCCAGCAGCCCCACCCCCACAATTGAAGCTTTCTTT.

This clone was seen more than once but under ten times. The rearrangement links TRBV5-1 to TRBJ2-7; 9 bases map to TRBD1. Germline values: CDR1 SGHRS, CDR2 YFSETQ. This CDR3 contains 13 residues. V was clipped by 4 bases and J by 1 base; unmatched bases: 0. The CDR3 region is CASSGTGSYEQYF. The CDR3 nucleotides read TGCGCCAGCAGCGGGACAGGGTCCTACGAGCAGTACTTC.

The chain uses TRBV5-6 and TRBJ2-3; TRBD2 is a possible D gene (5 bases). Trimming removed 0 bases at V and 0 bases at J, with 14 bases between. This CDR3 contains 17 residues. Germline assignment: CDR1 SGHDT and CDR2 YYEEEE. The CDR3 nucleotides read TGTGCCAGCAGCTTGGGGACCGGGATATCTAGCACAGATACGCAGTATTTT. Translated, it gives CASSLGTGISSTDTQYF.

V usage is TRBV27 and J usage is TRBJ2-3, with 8 bases fitting TRBD1. J was trimmed by 6 bases and V by 4 bases; bases with no gene match: 12. Germline assignment: CDR1 MNHEY and CDR2 SMNVEV (reference sequence). The CDR3 is 16 residues long. CDR3 coding DNA: TGTGCCAGCAGTTCATCCAGGGGGCGGTGGTTGGATACGCAGTATTTT. Protein product: CASSSSRGRWLDTQYF.

The chain couples TRBV5-1 to TRBJ2-4; 8 bases map to TRBD2. The CDR3 is 13 residues long. The ends lost 2 bases at V and 15 bases at J; junction bases unmatched: 10. CDR1 and CDR2 (germline): SGHRS, YFSETQ. CDR3 bases: TGCGCCAGCAGCTTAGGTAGCGGGACCAGTTGGTACTTC. Translated: CASSLGSGTSWYF.

The chain is built from TRBV7-9 and TRBJ2-3; D is ambiguous. From germline, CDR1 is SEHNR and CDR2 FQNEAQ (reference sequence). Trimming left V 2 bases short and J 6 bases short, with 12 bases between. CDR3 length: 14 amino acids. This chain's CDR3 is CASSLSAGGDTQYF. CDR3 nucleotides: TGTGCCAGCAGCTTAAGCGCCGGTGGGGATACGCAGTATTTT. Based on the CDR3 plus reference TRBV7-9 and TRBJ2-3, the full variable domain is DTGVSQNPRHKITKRGQNVTFRCDPISEHNRLYWYRQTLGQGPEFLTYFQNEAQLEKSRLLSDRFSAERPKGSFSTLEIQRTEQGDSAMYLCASSLSAGGDTQYFGPGTRLTVL.

This clone was seen once. V gene TRBV5-5 combines with J gene TRBJ2-7; D is possibly TRBD1 (5 bases). V was trimmed by 3 bases and J by 6 bases, leaving 13 bases between them. The CDR3 has 13 residues. From germline, CDR1 is SGHKS and CDR2 YYEKEE (reference sequence). CDR3 amino acids: CASSWTRTGEQYF. In DNA form, the CDR3 reads TGTGCCAGCAGCTGGACACGGACGGGCGAGCAGTACTTC.

V usage is TRBV28 and J usage is TRBJ2-1; weak D call: TRBD1 (5 bases). Trimming stripped 6 bases from V and 10 bases from J, with 10 bases between. This CDR3 is 11 amino acids long. Germline lookup yields CDR1 MDHEN and CDR2 SYDVKM. DNA for the CDR3: TGTGCCAGCAGAACCCGGACAGAGCAGTTCTTC. It codes for CASRTRTEQFF.

V and J are TRBV6-5 and TRBJ2-2; 7 bases match TRBD1. CDR3 length: 15 amino acids. Trimming removed 6 bases from V and 4 bases from J; junction bases left unmatched: 8. Germline loops: CDR1 MNHEY, CDR2 SVGAGI. CDR3 loop: CASSSQGKSTGELFF. The CDR3 region has the DNA TGTGCCAGCAGCTCACAGGGGAAATCCACCGGGGAGCTGTTTTTT.

The chain carries TRBV10-1 and TRBJ1-5; D gene ambiguous. CDR1 and CDR2 (germline): WNHNN, SYGVQD (reference sequence). Trimming cost V 2 bases and J 8 bases, with 19 bases left between them. The CDR3 length is 16 residues. This chain's CDR3 is CASSEGGGIWMEPQHF. Here the CDR3 DNA reads TGCGCCAGCAGTGAGGGAGGAGGTATTTGGATGGAGCCCCAGCATTTT.

This clone has a handful of counts. The V and J genes are TRBV5-1 and TRBJ2-5, with D perhaps matching TRBD1 (6 bases). V was pared by 4 bases and J by 4 bases, with 17 bases between. The length of the CDR3 is 15 residues. Germline V gives CDR1 SGHRS, CDR2 YFSETQ. CDR3 in amino acids: CASSTGQLPGETQYF. For the CDR3, the DNA is TGCGCCAGCAGCACCGGACAGCTCCCCGGAGAGACCCAGTACTTC.

The chain recombines TRBV2 with TRBJ1-4; possibly TRBD1 for D (5 bases). CDR3 length equals 14 residues. Germline V gene lookup returns CDR1 SNHLY and CDR2 FYNNEI. Trimming pared 7 bases from V and 8 bases from J, leaving 17 bases between. For the CDR3, the DNA is TGTGCCAGCATCACCGGGCAGGGTGGGGAAAAACTGTTTTTT. Protein product: CASITGQGGEKLFF.

The chain joins TRBV10-3 to TRBJ1-2; 7 nucleotides line up with TRBD1. J was trimmed by 2 bases and V by 3 bases; bases with no gene match: 9. Germline CDR1 reads ENHRY; CDR2 reads SYGVKD. The CDR3 loop spans 16 amino acids. The CDR3 DNA follows: TGTGCCATCAGTGATGGACAGGCCAAGGCGAACTATGGCTACACCTTC. It translates to CAISDGQAKANYGYTF.

CDR3 residues: CASSQPDLFGGQDYGYTF. The CDR3 region has the DNA TGTGCCAGCAGCCAGCCAGATCTTTTCGGGGGGCAAGACTATGGCTACACCTTC. The V and J genes are TRBV7-9 and TRBJ1-2; D is possibly TRBD1 (6 bases). The length of the CDR3 is 18 residues. V dropped 5 bases and J dropped 3 bases, with 25 bases sitting between them. CDR1 and CDR2 (germline): SEHNR, FQNEAQ (reference sequence).

This clone was seen many times. The chain combines TRBV5-1 with TRBJ2-7; 7 nucleotides align to TRBD1. The CDR3 is made up of 15 amino acids. V lost 5 bases and J lost 7; bases outside the gene matches: 15. Per the germline V gene, CDR1 is SGHRS and CDR2 is YFSETQ. The CDR3 DNA reads TGCGCCAGCAGACCCGTACAGGGGCCCCTAGGGGAGCAGTACTTC. Its protein is CASRPVQGPLGEQYF.

The V call is TRBV6-5, the J call TRBJ2-1; 7 bases are shared with TRBD1. This CDR3 is built from 15 residues. Germline assignment: CDR1 MNHEY and CDR2 SVGAGI. V lost 7 bases and J lost 2; bases outside the gene matches: 8. CDR3 in amino acids: CASTRQGPTYNEQFF. DNA of the CDR3: TGTGCCAGCACCCGACAGGGACCGACCTACAATGAGCAGTTCTTC.

V is TRBV6-5 and J is TRBJ1-3; possibly TRBD1 for D (5 bases). The CDR3 is 16 amino acids. Per germline, CDR1 MNHEY and CDR2 SVGAGI. V lost 2 bases to trimming and J lost 0 bases, with 11 bases between them. DNA of the CDR3: TGTGCCAGCAGTTACGATAGGGGTTACTCTGGAAACACCATATATTTT. Translation: CASSYDRGYSGNTIYF.

This clone showed up just once. This CDR3 reads CSASYQGGYEQYF. The DNA for the CDR3 is TGCAGTGCTAGTTACCAGGGGGGCTACGAGCAGTACTTC. The genes are TRBV20-1 and TRBJ2-7, with D perhaps TRBD1 (7 bases). Trimming shortened V by 3 bases and J by 3 bases, and 12 bases separated the two germline ends. CDR3 length: 13 amino acids. CDR1 and CDR2 from the germline V gene are DFQATT and SNEGSKA (reference sequence).

This rearrangement joins TRBV5-1 to TRBJ1-1; unclear D gene. Germline values: CDR1 SGHRS, CDR2 YFSETQ. The V and J ends lost 1 base and 5 bases respectively, with 15 bases between them. This CDR3 spans 15 amino acids. The CDR3 sequence: CASSLLASGGTEAFF. In nucleotides, the CDR3 is TGCGCCAGCAGCTTGCTGGCCAGCGGAGGTACTGAAGCTTTCTTT.

V is TRBV2 and J is TRBJ1-2, with TRBD1 identical over 8 bases. The germline CDR1 and CDR2 sequences are SNHLY and FYNNEI. The CDR3 extends over 13 amino acids. V dropped 6 bases and J dropped 8; count of bases not matched to a gene: 8. The CDR3 sequence: CASRGTGPLGYTF. The CDR3 coding sequence is TGTGCCAGCAGAGGGACAGGCCCTTTGGGCTACACCTTC.

The chain uses TRBV6-5 and TRBJ1-3; TRBD1 is a possible D gene (5 bases). Trimming stripped 8 bases from V and 4 bases from J, with 12 bases between. Germline CDR1 is MNHEY and CDR2 is SVGAGI. This CDR3 contains 13 residues. CDR3 sequence (DNA): TGTGCCAGCGTGGGGGGTTTCGGAAACACCATATATTTT. It translates to CASVGGFGNTIYF.

This clone turned up a few times. The chain uses TRBV14 and TRBJ2-3; 10 bases align to TRBD2. Germline V gene lookup returns CDR1 SGHDN and CDR2 FVKESK. The CDR3 contains 16 residues. The V gene end was trimmed by 2 bases and the J gene end by 0 bases; junction bases not matched to a gene: 2. The CDR3 coding sequence is TGTGCCAGCAGCCAACCGGGACTAGCGAGCACAGATACGCAGTATTTT. This codes for CASSQPGLASTDTQYF.

The chain employs TRBV9 and TRBJ2-1; 9 bases agree with TRBD2. There are 16 residues in the CDR3. Germline loops: CDR1 SGDLS, CDR2 YYNGEE. The V segment lost 4 bases and the J segment 4 bases; nucleotides outside the gene matches: 9. The CDR3 sequence: CASSPPRAGGYNEQFF. For the CDR3, the DNA is TGTGCCAGCAGCCCTCCTCGGGCGGGGGGGTACAATGAGCAGTTCTTC. Full variable domain (rest looked up from reference TRBV9 and TRBJ2-1): DSGVTQTPKHLITATGQRVTLRCSPRSGDLSVYWYQQSLDQGLQFLIQYYNGEERAKGNILERFSAQQFPDLHSELNLSSLELGDSALYFCASSPPRAGGYNEQFFGPGTRLTVL.

This chain connects TRBV5-4 to TRBJ1-2; D call uncertain. With 0 bases removed from V and 7 bases from J, the gap between germline ends came to 13 bases. Germline V lookup: CDR1 SGHNT, CDR2 YYREEE (reference sequence). The CDR3 covers 14 residues. CDR3 bases: TGTGCCAGCAGCTTGGCGGTCCGGAGGAGTGGCTACACCTTC. Translation: CASSLAVRRSGYTF.

J is TRBJ2-5 and V is TRBV3-1 (or the pseudogene TRBV3-2); 9 bases line up with TRBD1. CDR1 and CDR2 (germline): LGHDT, YNNKEL (reference sequence). With V trimmed by 4 bases and J by 2 bases, 8 bases remained unmatched. The CDR3 sequence is 16 residues long. CDR3: CASSRATGQGQETQYF. CDR3 nucleotides: TGTGCCAGCAGCCGCGCAACCGGACAGGGGCAAGAGACCCAGTACTTC.

The V and J genes are TRBV12-3 or TRBV12-4 and TRBJ2-7; 13 positions agree with TRBD2. The CDR3 is 13 amino acids. The trim removed 6 bases at V and 10 bases at J, leaving 6 bases unmatched. For the CDR3, the DNA is TGTGCCAGCAGACCGGGACTAGCGGGATATCAGTACTTC. Encoded protein: CASRPGLAGYQYF.

The chain carries TRBV5-5 and TRBJ1-2, with TRBD1 identical over 7 bases. The CDR3 is 19 amino acids. Trimming took 1 base from V and 6 from J; bases not matched to a gene: 21. The V gene's germline CDR1 is SGHKS and CDR2 YYEKEE (reference sequence). CDR3 amino acids: CASSLTGTASAPLRDGYTF. CDR3 sequence (DNA): TGTGCCAGCAGCTTGACCGGGACAGCCTCAGCGCCACTACGGGATGGCTACACCTTC.

The V and J genes are TRBV5-5 and TRBJ1-1; weak D call: TRBD1 (5 bases). Germline V gene data show CDR1 as SGHKS and CDR2 as YYEKEE (reference sequence). Trimming shortened V by 0 bases and J by 1 base, and 10 bases separated the two germline ends. The CDR3 spans 15 residues. The CDR3 sequence is CASSLAVGPNTEAFF. The CDR3 region has the DNA TGTGCCAGCAGCTTGGCCGTGGGGCCGAACACTGAAGCTTTCTTT.

The genes are TRBV5-4 and TRBJ1-2; 7 positions match TRBD1. The CDR3 contains 15 residues. V lost 4 bases to trimming and J lost 1 base; unmatched junction nucleotides: 7. Germline values: CDR1 SGHNT, CDR2 YYREEE (reference sequence). DNA of the CDR3: TGTGCCAGCAGCCTTGCGGGACAGATTAACTATGGCTACACCTTC. As protein: CASSLAGQINYGYTF.